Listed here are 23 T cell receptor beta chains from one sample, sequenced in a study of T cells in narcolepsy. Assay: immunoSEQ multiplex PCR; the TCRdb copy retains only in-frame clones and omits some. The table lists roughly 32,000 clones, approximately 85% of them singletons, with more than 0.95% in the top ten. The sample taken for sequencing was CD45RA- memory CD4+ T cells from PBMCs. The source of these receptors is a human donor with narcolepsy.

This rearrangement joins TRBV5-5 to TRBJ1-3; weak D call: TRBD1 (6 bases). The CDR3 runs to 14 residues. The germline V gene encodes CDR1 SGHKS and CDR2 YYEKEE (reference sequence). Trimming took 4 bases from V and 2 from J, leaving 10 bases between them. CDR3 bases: TGTGCCAGCAGCGTAAACAGGGCTGGAAACACCATATATTTT. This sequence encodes CASSVNRAGNTIYF.

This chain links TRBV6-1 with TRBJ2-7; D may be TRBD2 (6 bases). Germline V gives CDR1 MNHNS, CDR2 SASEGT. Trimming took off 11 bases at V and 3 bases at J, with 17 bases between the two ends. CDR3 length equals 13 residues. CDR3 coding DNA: TGTGCCGTCGGGAGAAGGGTTCTCTACGAGCAGTACTTC. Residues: CAVGRRVLYEQYF.

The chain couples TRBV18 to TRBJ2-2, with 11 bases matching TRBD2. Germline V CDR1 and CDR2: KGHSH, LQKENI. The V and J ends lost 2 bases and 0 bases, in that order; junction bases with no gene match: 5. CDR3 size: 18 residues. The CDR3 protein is CASSPTSGGPPNTGELFF. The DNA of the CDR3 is TGTGCCAGCTCACCAACTAGCGGGGGCCCGCCGAACACCGGGGAGCTGTTTTTT.

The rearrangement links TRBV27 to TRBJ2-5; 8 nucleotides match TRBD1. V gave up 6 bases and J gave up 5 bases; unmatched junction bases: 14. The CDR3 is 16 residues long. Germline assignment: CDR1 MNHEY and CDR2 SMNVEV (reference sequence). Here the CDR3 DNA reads TGTGCCAGCAGGGGGACAGGAAAAATCGAGAGGGAGACCCAGTACTTC. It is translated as CASRGTGKIERETQYF.

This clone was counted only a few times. CDR3 sequence reads: CASSLAETGTAFF. The CDR3 nucleotides are TGTGCCAGCAGCTTAGCGGAGACAGGAACGGCTTTCTTT. This chain uses TRBV7-8 with TRBJ1-1; D is possibly TRBD1 (6 bases). Looked up from germline, CDR1 is SGHVS and CDR2 is FQNEAQ. The V gene lost 0 bases and the J gene lost 11 bases, with 13 bases spanning the gap. The CDR3 has 13 amino acids.

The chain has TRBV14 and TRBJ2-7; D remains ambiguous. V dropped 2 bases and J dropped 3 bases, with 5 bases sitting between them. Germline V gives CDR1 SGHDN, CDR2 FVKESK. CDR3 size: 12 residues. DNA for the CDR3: TGTGCCAGCAGCCAAAATTTCTACGAGCAGTACTTC. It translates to CASSQNFYEQYF.

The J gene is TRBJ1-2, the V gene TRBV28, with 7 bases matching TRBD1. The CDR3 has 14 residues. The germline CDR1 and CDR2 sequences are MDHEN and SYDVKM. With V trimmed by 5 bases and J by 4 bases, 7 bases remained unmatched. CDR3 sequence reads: CASSRLQGLYGYTF. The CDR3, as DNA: TGTGCCAGCAGTCGTTTACAGGGGCTCTATGGCTACACCTTC.

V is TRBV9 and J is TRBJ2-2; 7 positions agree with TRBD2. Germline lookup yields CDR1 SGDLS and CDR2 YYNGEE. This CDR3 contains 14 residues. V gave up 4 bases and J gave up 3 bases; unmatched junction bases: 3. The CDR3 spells CASSPRGDTGELFF. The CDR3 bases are TGTGCCAGCAGCCCTCGGGGGGACACCGGGGAGCTGTTTTTT.

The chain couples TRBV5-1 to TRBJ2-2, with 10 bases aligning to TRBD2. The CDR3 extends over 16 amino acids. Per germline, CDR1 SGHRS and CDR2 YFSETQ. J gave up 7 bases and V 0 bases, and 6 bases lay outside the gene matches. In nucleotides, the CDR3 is TGCGCCAGCAGCTTGGTGCTAGCGGGAGTTAACGGGGAGCTGTTTTTT. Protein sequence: CASSLVLAGVNGELFF.

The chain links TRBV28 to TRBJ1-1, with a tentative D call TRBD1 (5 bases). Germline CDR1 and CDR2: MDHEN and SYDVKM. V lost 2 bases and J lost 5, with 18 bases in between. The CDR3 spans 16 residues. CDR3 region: CASSLNTVIGETEAFF. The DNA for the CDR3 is TGTGCCAGCAGTTTAAACACGGTTATAGGGGAAACTGAAGCTTTCTTT.

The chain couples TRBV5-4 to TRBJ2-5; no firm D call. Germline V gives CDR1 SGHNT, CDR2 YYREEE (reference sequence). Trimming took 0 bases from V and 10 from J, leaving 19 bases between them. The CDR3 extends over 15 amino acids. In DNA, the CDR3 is TGTGCCAGCAGCTTGGGGTCCCCAAATCTTGTTAGCCAGTACTTC. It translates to CASSLGSPNLVSQYF.

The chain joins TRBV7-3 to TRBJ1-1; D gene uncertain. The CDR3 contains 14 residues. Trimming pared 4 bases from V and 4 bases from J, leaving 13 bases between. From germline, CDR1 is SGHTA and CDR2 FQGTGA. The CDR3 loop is CASSYHGRPTEAFF. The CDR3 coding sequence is TGTGCCAGCAGCTACCATGGGAGGCCCACTGAAGCTTTCTTT. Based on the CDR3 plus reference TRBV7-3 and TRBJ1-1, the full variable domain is GAGVSQTPSNKVTEKGKYVELRCDPISGHTALYWYRQSLGQGPEFLIYFQGTGAADDSGLPNDRFFAVRPEGSVSTLKIQRTERGDSAVYLCASSYHGRPTEAFFGQGTRLTVV.

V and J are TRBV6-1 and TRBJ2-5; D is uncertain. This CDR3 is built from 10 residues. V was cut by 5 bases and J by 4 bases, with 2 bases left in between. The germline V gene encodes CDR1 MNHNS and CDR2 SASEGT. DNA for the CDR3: TGTGCCAGCAGTAGAGAGACCCAGTACTTC. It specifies CASSRETQYF.

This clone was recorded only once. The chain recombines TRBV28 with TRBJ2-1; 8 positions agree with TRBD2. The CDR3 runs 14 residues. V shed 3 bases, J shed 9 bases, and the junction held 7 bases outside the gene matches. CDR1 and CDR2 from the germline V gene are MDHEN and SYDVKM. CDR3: CASSLTGGPVEQFF. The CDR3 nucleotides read TGTGCCAGCAGTTTGACGGGAGGGCCTGTTGAGCAGTTCTTC.

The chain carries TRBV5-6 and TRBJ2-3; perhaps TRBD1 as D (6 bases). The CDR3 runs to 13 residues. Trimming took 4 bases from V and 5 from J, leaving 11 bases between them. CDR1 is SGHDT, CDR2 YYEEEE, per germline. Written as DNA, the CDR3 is TGTGCCAGCAGCGCACTCAGGGGAGATACGCAGTATTTT. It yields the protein CASSALRGDTQYF. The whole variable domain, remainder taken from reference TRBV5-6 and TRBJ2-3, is DAGVTQSPTHLIKTRGQQVTLRCSPKSGHDTVSWYQQALGQGPQFIFQYYEEEERQRGNFPDRFSGHQFPNYSSELNVNALLLGDSALYLCASSALRGDTQYFGPGTRLTVL.

The CDR3 loop is CASSPRLGNTIYF. Here the CDR3 DNA reads TGTGCCAGCAGTCCCCGGCTGGGAAACACCATATATTTT. The chain employs TRBV5-8 and TRBJ1-3; D is unresolved. CDR3 size: 13 residues. Trimming pared 5 bases from V and 4 bases from J, leaving 10 bases between. CDR1 SGHTS and CDR2 YDEGEE come from the germline V gene.

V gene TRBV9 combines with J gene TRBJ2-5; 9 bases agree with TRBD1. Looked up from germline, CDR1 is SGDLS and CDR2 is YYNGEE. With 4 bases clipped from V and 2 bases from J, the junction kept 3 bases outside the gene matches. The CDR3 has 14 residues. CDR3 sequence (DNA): TGTGCCAGCAGCATCGGGACAGGGCAAGAGACCCAGTACTTC. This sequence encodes CASSIGTGQETQYF.

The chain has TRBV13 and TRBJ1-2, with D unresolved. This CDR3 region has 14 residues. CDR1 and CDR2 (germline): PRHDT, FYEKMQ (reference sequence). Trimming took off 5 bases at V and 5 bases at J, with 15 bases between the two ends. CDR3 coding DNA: TGTGCCAGCAGCCCGAAGACGCCCGGGTATGGCTACACCTTC. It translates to CASSPKTPGYGYTF.

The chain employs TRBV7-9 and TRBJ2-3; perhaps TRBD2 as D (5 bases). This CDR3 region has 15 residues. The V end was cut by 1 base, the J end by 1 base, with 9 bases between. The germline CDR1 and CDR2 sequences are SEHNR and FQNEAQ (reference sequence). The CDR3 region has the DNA TGTGCCAGCAGCTTAGAAGGGAGAGGCACAGATACGCAGTATTTT. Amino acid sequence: CASSLEGRGTDTQYF.

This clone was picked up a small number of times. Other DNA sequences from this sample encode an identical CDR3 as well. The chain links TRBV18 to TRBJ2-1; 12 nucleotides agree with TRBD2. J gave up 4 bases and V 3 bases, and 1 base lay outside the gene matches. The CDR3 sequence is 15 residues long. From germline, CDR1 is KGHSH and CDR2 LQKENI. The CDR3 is CASSPLAGGYNEQFF. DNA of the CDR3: TGTGCCAGCTCACCTCTAGCGGGGGGGTACAATGAGCAGTTCTTC.

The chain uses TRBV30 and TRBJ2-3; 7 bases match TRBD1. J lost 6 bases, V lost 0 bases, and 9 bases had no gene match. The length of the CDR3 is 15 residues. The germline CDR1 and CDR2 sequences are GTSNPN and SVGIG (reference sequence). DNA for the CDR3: TGTGCCTGGAGTGTAGGGGGCGCCCGTGGGGATACGCAGTATTTT. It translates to CAWSVGGARGDTQYF.

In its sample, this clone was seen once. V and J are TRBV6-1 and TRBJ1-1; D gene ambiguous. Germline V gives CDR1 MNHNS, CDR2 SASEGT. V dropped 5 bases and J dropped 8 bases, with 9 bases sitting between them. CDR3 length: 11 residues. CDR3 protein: CASSLIFEAFF. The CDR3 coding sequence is TGTGCCAGCAGTCTGATCTTCGAAGCTTTCTTT.

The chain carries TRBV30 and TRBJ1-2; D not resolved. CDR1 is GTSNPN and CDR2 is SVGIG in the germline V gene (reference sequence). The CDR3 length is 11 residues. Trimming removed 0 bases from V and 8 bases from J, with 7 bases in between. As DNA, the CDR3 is TGTGCCTGGAGTGTACCAGGCGGCTACACCTTC. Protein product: CAWSVPGGYTF.